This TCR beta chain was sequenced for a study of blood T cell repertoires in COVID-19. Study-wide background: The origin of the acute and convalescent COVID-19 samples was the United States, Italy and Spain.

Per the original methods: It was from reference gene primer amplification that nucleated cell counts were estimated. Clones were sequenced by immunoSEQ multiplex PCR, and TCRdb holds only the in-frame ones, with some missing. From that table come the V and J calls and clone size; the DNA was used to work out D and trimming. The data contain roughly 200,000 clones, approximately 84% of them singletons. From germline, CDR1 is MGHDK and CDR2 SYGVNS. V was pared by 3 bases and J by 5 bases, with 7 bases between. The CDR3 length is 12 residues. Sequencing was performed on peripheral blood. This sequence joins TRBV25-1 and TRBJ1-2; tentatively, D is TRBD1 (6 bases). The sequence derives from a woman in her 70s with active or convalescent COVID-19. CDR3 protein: CASSDRGYGYTF. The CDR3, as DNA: TGTGCCAGCAGTGACAGGGGATATGGCTACACCTTC.